Presented here are 28 T cell receptor beta chains from one specimen sequenced in a study of shared clonotypes between healthy human individuals. TCRdb's table, derived via immunoSEQ multiplex PCR, lists solely in-frame clones and lacks some. The sample has 780,000 or so clones; 72% are singletons. Sequencing input: memory CD4+ T cells sorted from blood. Subset denoted: CD45RA-negative fraction. The source of these receptors is a woman in her thirties in good health.

The V gene is TRBV5-6, the J gene TRBJ2-1; perhaps TRBD2 as D (5 bases). Trimming stripped 2 bases from V and 0 bases from J, with 9 bases between. The CDR3 is 15 residues long. Germline values: CDR1 SGHDT, CDR2 YYEEEE. This CDR3 reads CASSFPGSSYNEQFF. CDR3 DNA: TGTGCCAGCAGCTTTCCGGGGAGCTCCTACAATGAGCAGTTCTTC.

The rearrangement links TRBV28 to TRBJ1-1; 10 bases agree with TRBD1. Germline V CDR1 and CDR2: MDHEN, SYDVKM. The CDR3 covers 11 residues. Trimming cost V 6 bases and J 11 bases; bases outside gene matches: 3. Written as DNA, the CDR3 is TGTGCCAGCAGCAGACAGGGGGCCGCTTTCTTT. The encoded protein is CASSRQGAAFF.

This clone was counted once. The CDR3 DNA is TGTGCCAGCAGCCAAGATCTAGCGGGAGGGGGTGAGCAGTTCTTC. Translation: CASSQDLAGGGEQFF. J is TRBJ2-1 and V is TRBV14; 12 positions match TRBD2. Germline V CDR1 and CDR2: SGHDN, FVKESK. The trim removed 0 bases at V and 9 bases at J, leaving 3 bases unmatched. This CDR3 has 15 amino acids.

Comments on this clone: The same CDR3 also results from other DNA sequences found in this sample. The gene calls are TRBV19 and TRBJ2-2; 9 bases fit TRBD1. CDR1 is LNHDA and CDR2 is SQIVND in the germline V gene (reference sequence). This CDR3 comprises 14 residues. Trimming took 8 bases from V and 2 from J; bases not matched to a gene: 3. The CDR3 DNA reads TGTGCCAGTTCGGGACAGGGAAACACCGGGGAGCTGTTTTTT. Translated, it gives CASSGQGNTGELFF.

The chain uses TRBV29-1 and TRBJ2-3; D remains unclear. V was pared by 6 bases and J by 3 bases, with 16 bases between. From germline, CDR1 is SQVTM and CDR2 ANQGSEA. This CDR3 region has 14 residues. The CDR3 bases are TGCAGCGTCCTGGACCGCCTGGGGACAGATACGCAGTATTTT. Protein: CSVLDRLGTDTQYF.

The V gene is TRBV10-3, the J gene TRBJ1-2; 10 positions agree with TRBD1. Germline V gene data show CDR1 as ENHRY and CDR2 as SYGVKD. V lost 4 bases to trimming and J lost 4 bases; unmatched junction nucleotides: 12. CDR3 length: 17 amino acids. CDR3 coding DNA: TGTGCCATCAGTGTACGCCCCGGGGACAGGGGCGTCTATGGCTACACCTTC. Its protein product is CAISVRPGDRGVYGYTF.

CDR3 nucleotides: TGTGCCAGCAGTCGGACTAGCGGAAAATCCTACGAGCAGTACTTC. Translating gives CASSRTSGKSYEQYF. This chain links TRBV2 with TRBJ2-7; 10 bases match TRBD2. The V segment lost 5 bases and the J segment 1 base; nucleotides outside the gene matches: 5. Looked up from germline, CDR1 is SNHLY and CDR2 is FYNNEI. The CDR3 contains 15 residues.

This clone has ten or more counts. The chain links TRBV4-1 to TRBJ2-3; D not certain. The V gene's germline CDR1 is MGHRA and CDR2 YSYEKL. CDR3 size: 14 residues. V was pared by 0 bases and J by 11 bases, with 15 bases between. The DNA for the CDR3 is TGCGCCAGCAGCCAAGACTATCGGACCGTTGTGCAGTATTTT. The encoded protein is CASSQDYRTVVQYF.

This chain uses TRBV18 with TRBJ1-5; tentative D call: TRBD1 (6 bases). The CDR3 totals 14 residues. Germline assignment: CDR1 KGHSH and CDR2 LQKENI. V was pared by 3 bases and J by 3 bases, with 9 bases between. The CDR3 nucleotides are TGTGCCAGCTCACCGGGACATCTCAATCAGCCCCAGCATTTT. Amino acid sequence: CASSPGHLNQPQHF.

For the CDR3, the DNA is TGTGCCAGCAGTTTGCGGGGGTCGTACACTGAAGCTTTCTTT. It is translated as CASSLRGSYTEAFF. The V gene is TRBV27, the J gene TRBJ1-1; D is perhaps TRBD1 (5 bases). The CDR3 runs to 14 residues. The germline CDR1 and CDR2 sequences are MNHEY and SMNVEV (reference sequence). V shed 3 bases and J shed 3 bases, with 11 bases lying between them.

The V gene is TRBV5-1, the J gene TRBJ1-1, with no clear D. CDR1 is SGHRS, CDR2 YFSETQ, per germline. The CDR3 is made up of 14 amino acids. V shed 4 bases and J shed 3 bases, with 13 bases lying between them. CDR3 sequence: CASSRTQKDTEAFF. The DNA for the CDR3 is TGCGCCAGCAGCCGTACACAGAAAGACACTGAAGCTTTCTTT.

This rearrangement joins TRBV5-8 to TRBJ1-1; D perhaps matches TRBD1 (5 bases). V was pared by 4 bases and J by 4 bases, with 14 bases between. The CDR3 has 14 residues. Germline lookup yields CDR1 SGHTS and CDR2 YDEGEE. CDR3 loop: CASSRAGSRTEAFF. As DNA, the CDR3 is TGTGCCAGCAGCCGCGCAGGGTCCCGCACTGAAGCTTTCTTT.

The rearrangement links TRBV5-1 to TRBJ1-2, with D possibly being TRBD1 (6 bases). The germline V gene has CDR1 SGHRS and CDR2 YFSETQ. Trimming stripped 0 bases from V and 5 bases from J, with 8 bases between. This CDR3 is built from 13 residues. CDR3: CASSLDGQYGYTF. CDR3 DNA sequence: TGCGCCAGCAGCTTGGATGGACAGTATGGCTACACCTTC.

This rearrangement joins TRBV28 to TRBJ1-1, with D unresolved. The V end was cut by 6 bases, the J end by 5 bases, with 10 bases between. CDR1 and CDR2 (germline): MDHEN, SYDVKM. The CDR3 contains 12 residues. Here the CDR3 DNA reads TGTGCCAGCAGGGGGTGGATAACTGAAGCTTTCTTT. Protein product: CASRGWITEAFF.

This chain's CDR3 is CASSPPTSGSGEQYF. DNA of the CDR3: TGTGCCAGCAGTCCCCCAACTAGCGGGTCCGGCGAGCAGTACTTC. The chain recombines TRBV6-1 with TRBJ2-7, with 9 bases identical to TRBD2. Germline CDR1 and CDR2: MNHNS and SASEGT. The trim removed 5 bases at V and 6 bases at J, leaving 11 bases unmatched. The CDR3 sequence is 15 residues long.

The chain combines TRBV28 with TRBJ1-4; TRBD1 might be the D (6 bases). CDR1 and CDR2 from the germline V gene are MDHEN and SYDVKM. This CDR3 comprises 13 residues. Trimming pared 5 bases from V and 8 bases from J, leaving 12 bases between. The CDR3 here is CASSGGRLEKLFF. CDR3 bases: TGTGCCAGCAGTGGGGGGCGACTCGAAAAACTGTTTTTT.

The chain recombines TRBV7-9 with TRBJ1-1; a weak D match, TRBD1 (6 bases). The ends were cut back, 8 bases at V and 2 bases at J, with 12 bases in the middle. The CDR3 totals 13 residues. Germline V gene sequence: CDR1 SEHNR, CDR2 FQNEAQ (reference sequence). The chain's CDR3 is CASGGGTNTEAFF. In DNA, the CDR3 is TGTGCCAGCGGGGGCGGGACCAACACTGAAGCTTTCTTT.

V and J are TRBV5-1 and TRBJ2-3; D possibly corresponds to TRBD1 (5 bases). CDR3 size: 16 residues. CDR1 is SGHRS, CDR2 YFSETQ, per germline. Trimming cost V 4 bases and J 2 bases, with 17 bases left between them. CDR3 DNA sequence: TGCGCCAGCAGCGCCGGACACTTGGCCCCCACAGATACGCAGTATTTT. This sequence encodes CASSAGHLAPTDTQYF.

J is TRBJ2-3 and V is TRBV27; D is unresolved. This CDR3 contains 14 residues. The V end was cut by 1 base, the J end by 1 base, with 6 bases between. Germline V lookup: CDR1 MNHEY, CDR2 SMNVEV (reference sequence). DNA for the CDR3: TGTGCCAGCAGTTTATGGGCTCGCACAGATACGCAGTATTTT. Translated, it gives CASSLWARTDTQYF.

The chain joins TRBV2 to TRBJ2-5, with unresolved D. Per the germline V gene, CDR1 is SNHLY and CDR2 is FYNNEI. The CDR3 has 13 residues. V was clipped by 4 bases and J by 2 bases, with 8 bases between them. CDR3 DNA sequence: TGTGCCAGCAGTGGTTATAGTCAAGAGACCCAGTACTTC. Its translation: CASSGYSQETQYF.

As regards this clone: Other DNA sequences within the sample encode an identical CDR3. The CDR3 sequence is CASRQGDQPQHF. The CDR3 nucleotides read TGTGCCAGCAGACAGGGGGATCAGCCCCAGCATTTT. This chain uses TRBV6-5 with TRBJ1-5, with TRBD1 matching over 8 bases. This CDR3 contains 12 residues. CDR1 is MNHEY, CDR2 SVGAGI, per germline. V gave up 6 bases and J gave up 5 bases; unmatched junction bases: 0.

This chain links TRBV11-2 with TRBJ2-7, with D unclear. Trimming removed 2 bases at V and 2 bases at J, with 7 bases between. The CDR3 extends over 13 amino acids. The germline V gene has CDR1 SGHAT and CDR2 FQNNGV. The CDR3 bases are TGTGCCAGCAGCTTAATCGGAGCCTACGAGCAGTACTTC. Protein product: CASSLIGAYEQYF. Combining the CDR3 with reference TRBV11-2 and TRBJ2-7 gives the whole variable domain EAGVAQSPRYKIIEKRQSVAFWCNPISGHATLYWYQQILGQGPKLLIQFQNNGVVDDSQLPKDRFSAERLKGVDSTLKIQPAKLEDSAVYLCASSLIGAYEQYFGPGTRLTVT.

This clone was found a few times. The chain carries TRBV28 and TRBJ2-7, with D hard to call. Deletions cut 1 base from V and 5 bases from J, with 12 bases between. The CDR3 totals 14 residues. Germline assignment: CDR1 MDHEN and CDR2 SYDVKM. The CDR3 DNA follows: TGTGCCAGCAGTTTATATGGCTCGAGAAACGAGCAGTACTTC. This gives the protein CASSLYGSRNEQYF.

The chain combines TRBV5-8 with TRBJ2-7; D is unresolved. CDR3 length equals 17 residues. CDR1 and CDR2 from the germline V gene are SGHTS and YDEGEE. Trimming removed 0 bases from V and 3 bases from J, with 19 bases in between. As DNA, the CDR3 is TGTGCCAGCAGCTTGGGGGTCGATCTCGGTCCCTTCTACGAGCAGTACTTC. Translated: CASSLGVDLGPFYEQYF. The full variable domain, with the rest looked up from reference TRBV5-8 and TRBJ2-7, is EAGVTQSPTHLIKTRGQQATLRCSPISGHTSVYWYQQALGLGLQFLLWYDEGEERNRGNFPPRFSGRQFPNYSSELNVNALELEDSALYLCASSLGVDLGPFYEQYFGPGTRLTVT.

The J gene is TRBJ1-2, the V gene TRBV7-8; TRBD1 matches at 9 bases. The ends lost 1 base at V and 5 bases at J; junction bases unmatched: 2. The length of the CDR3 is 14 residues. In germline, CDR1 is SGHVS, CDR2 FQNEAQ. CDR3 residues: CASSLEGTGYGYTF. CDR3 in DNA: TGTGCCAGCAGCTTAGAAGGGACAGGGTATGGCTACACCTTC.

Only one count was recorded for this clone. The J gene is TRBJ2-2, the V gene TRBV7-2; 8 bases map to TRBD2. V lost 1 base and J lost 0; bases outside the gene matches: 1. The CDR3 contains 16 residues. CDR1 is SGHTA, CDR2 FQGNSA, per germline. CDR3: CASSLELAANTGELFF. CDR3 sequence (DNA): TGTGCCAGCAGCTTAGAACTAGCGGCGAACACCGGGGAGCTGTTTTTT.

The table lists this clone with a few counts. The rearrangement links TRBV5-6 to TRBJ2-1; TRBD2 aligns across 11 bases. The CDR3 consists of 17 residues. The germline V gene encodes CDR1 SGHDT and CDR2 YYEEEE. The ends lost 4 bases at V and 9 bases at J; junction bases unmatched: 15. The CDR3 loop is CASSPRGLAGGSIEQFF. CDR3 DNA: TGTGCCAGCAGCCCCCGAGGCCTAGCGGGAGGTTCCATTGAGCAGTTCTTC.

The chain is built from TRBV4-1 and TRBJ2-1; D gene uncertain. Trimming removed 7 bases from V and 0 bases from J, with 13 bases in between. Germline V gives CDR1 MGHRA, CDR2 YSYEKL. This CDR3 spans 15 amino acids. This CDR3 is CASNPSSSSYNEQFF. CDR3 sequence (DNA): TGCGCCAGCAACCCTTCCTCAAGCTCCTACAATGAGCAGTTCTTC.